In this sample, the clone carrying this T cell receptor beta chain turned up a few times. The antigen is undetermined. These data originate in a study of T cell repertoires in cytomegalovirus infection. Turning to the study itself: Public TCR beta signatures marked donors with CMV infection and the matching HLA. Notes on the study in general: Totalled public TCR beta family frequency picked out people who carried CMV plus the relevant HLA.

CDR1 is DFQATT and CDR2 is SNEGSKA in the germline V gene (reference sequence). V lost 0 bases, J lost 4 bases, and 21 bases lay in between. The CDR3 totals 18 residues. One entry per CDR3 protein, called by TCRdb with MiXCR from the reads. The table shows about 600,000 distinct CDR3 sequences, with roughly a quarter occurring only once. The sequencing sample was made of CD8+ T cells from PBMCs. This clonotype was obtained from a human donor in good health (CMV status not recorded). Some clones in this sample may be carry-over from other donors' samples. The J gene is TRBJ2-2, the V gene TRBV20-1, with D perhaps matching TRBD1 (6 bases). In DNA, the CDR3 is TGCAGTGCTAGAGATTTCGACAGGAGTGGTTTTGGCACCGGGGAGCTGTTTTTT. Amino acids: CSARDFDRSGFGTGELFF.